The next 3 T cell receptor beta chains were all read from a single sample in a study of blood T cell repertoires in COVID-19. The assay was immunoSEQ multiplex PCR, and TCRdb's table has in-frame clones only and misses some. The table records about 64,000 clones, 80% to 90% of them present only once. The sequencing sample was made of peripheral blood. The receptor source for this set is a woman aged 60 to 75 with COVID-19, enrolled during active disease.

The rearrangement links TRBV4-1 to TRBJ1-2; 8 positions agree with TRBD1. CDR3 size: 14 residues. The J segment lost 7 bases and the V segment lost 4 bases, leaving 8 bases of the junction unmatched. The germline CDR1 and CDR2 sequences are MGHRA and YSYEKL. This chain's CDR3 is CASSLGQGLGGYTF. In DNA form, the CDR3 reads TGCGCCAGCAGCCTCGGACAGGGTTTAGGTGGCTACACCTTC.

The gene calls are TRBV30 and TRBJ1-2; D unresolved. The CDR3 length is 11 residues. From germline, CDR1 is GTSNPN and CDR2 SVGIG (reference sequence). V lost 2 bases and J lost 3, with 4 bases in between. CDR3 sequence (DNA): TGTGCCTGGAGTCAGTACTATGGCTACACCTTC. Its translation is CAWSQYYGYTF. Combining the CDR3 with reference TRBV30 and TRBJ1-2 gives the whole variable domain SQTIHQWPATLVQPVGSPLSLECTVEGTSNPNLYWYRQAAGRGLQLLFYSVGIGQISSEVPQNLSASRPQDRQFILSSKKLLLSDSGFYLCAWSQYYGYTFGSGTRLTVV.

The chain joins TRBV24-1 to TRBJ1-2, with unresolved D. Germline CDR1 reads KGHDR; CDR2 reads SFDVKD. Trimming removed 2 bases from V and 4 bases from J, with 10 bases in between. The CDR3 has 14 residues. The CDR3 loop is CATSDSWAGYGYTF. The DNA for the CDR3 is TGTGCCACCAGTGATTCCTGGGCCGGCTATGGCTACACCTTC.